Listed below are T cell receptor beta chains from one sample, sequenced in a study of shared T cell receptors in the human thymus. Repertoires were generated with immunoSEQ multiplex PCR, while TCRdb's copy carries only in-frame clones and drops some. The sample lists hundreds of thousands of clones, around 93% seen once, with roughly 0.02% in the top ten. Sequencing used thymocytes. The receptors derive from a human donor. The conserved cysteine and the conserved F or W are not part of the CDR3 here. The D gene is left open where the match is weak.

V,J,D,CDR3
TRBV2,TRBJ1-5,NA,ASSLLPRYSNQPQH
TRBV4-1,TRBJ2-4,NA,ASSQAGGGVGSLAKNIQY
TRBV19,TRBJ1-1,NA,ASTLKPRQNTEAF
TRBV15,TRBJ2-5,TRBD1,ATMKWGRGSSGIVETQY
TRBV7-3,TRBJ2-1,TRBD2,ASSSGEKSGGYNEQF
TRBV5-1,TRBJ2-1,TRBD2,ASSLAWREGGNEQF
TRBV10-3,TRBJ2-7,NA,AISLERVKLNEQY
TRBV28,TRBJ1-2,NA,ASSFPTGPPGYT
TRBV13,TRBJ2-1,NA,ASSATWGGIYNEQF
TRBV7-8,TRBJ2-1,TRBD2,ASSFQLAAPYNEQF
TRBV6-5,TRBJ2-1,TRBD2,ASSLAGRYNEQF
TRBV30,TRBJ2-1,TRBD2,AWDGHLGLAGGPNEQF
TRBV30,TRBJ1-4,TRBD1,AWSPTGQGREKLF
TRBV6-5,TRBJ1-5,NA,ASSYKGNSNQPQH
TRBV27,TRBJ2-1,NA,ASRLARDNEQF
TRBV7-5,TRBJ2-2,NA,ARSVIINPPATGELF
TRBV27,TRBJ2-7,NA,ASSLAGLAYEQY
TRBV2,TRBJ1-5,NA,ASSEQGMRQPQH
TRBV12-5,TRBJ1-3,NA,ASGLGIRGGNTIY
TRBV6-1,TRBJ2-5,NA,ASSELTEETQY
TRBV28,TRBJ1-5,NA,ASSLRGQGQPQH
TRBV7-2,TRBJ2-7,TRBD2,ASSALAEENEQY